A single sample gave rise to the 21 T cell receptor beta chains below, sequenced in a study of CD8 T cells in Susac syndrome. RNA amounts of 0.5 to 1 ug underwent reverse transcription with random hexamers. TCRdb used MiXCR to reprocess the immunoSEQ multiplex PCR reads, holding one entry per CDR3 protein. The sample shows around 200,000 distinct CDR3 sequences, approximately 95% of them seen only once. The material sequenced was CD4+ T cells from PBMCs. The receptors here all came from a human donor with multiple sclerosis.

This clonotype has just one count. The chain employs TRBV29-1 and TRBJ2-3; D is perhaps TRBD1 (6 bases). CDR1 is SQVTM, CDR2 ANQGSEA, per germline. This CDR3 is 15 amino acids long. Trimming removed 1 base from V and 4 bases from J, with 15 bases in between. The CDR3 reads CSVEGLGASADTQYF. CDR3 DNA: TGCAGCGTTGAAGGTCTGGGGGCAAGCGCAGATACGCAGTATTTT.

The chain employs TRBV20-1 and TRBJ1-6; 8 nucleotides match TRBD1. This CDR3 contains 16 residues. Germline trimming cut 0 bases from V and 6 bases from J; bases unmatched to any gene: 7. Germline CDR1 is DFQATT and CDR2 is SNEGSKA (reference sequence). The CDR3 coding sequence is TGCAGTGCTAGAGATCGAGACAGGGGCACTAATTCACCCCTCCACTTT. This sequence encodes CSARDRDRGTNSPLHF.

V is TRBV30 and J is TRBJ1-2, with 9 bases aligning to TRBD1. The CDR3 contains 15 residues. Germline lookup yields CDR1 GTSNPN and CDR2 SVGIG (reference sequence). V gave up 3 bases and J gave up 5 bases; unmatched junction bases: 10. CDR3 sequence reads: CAWRQTGGYSYGYTF. As DNA, the CDR3 is TGTGCCTGGAGGCAAACAGGGGGCTACTCGTATGGCTACACCTTC.

The V gene is TRBV12-3 or TRBV12-4, the J gene TRBJ2-5; D gene uncertain. V lost 3 bases and J lost 7, with 15 bases in between. CDR3 length equals 14 residues. CDR3 protein: CASSFGRSGGTQYF. In nucleotides, the CDR3 is TGTGCCAGCAGTTTCGGGCGGTCTGGTGGGACCCAGTACTTC.

The chain joins TRBV29-1 to TRBJ1-2, with TRBD1 as a possible D gene (5 bases). The germline V and J ends were trimmed by 7 bases and 6 bases, with 12 bases remaining between them. This CDR3 has 11 residues. Germline lookup yields CDR1 SQVTM and CDR2 ANQGSEA. The CDR3 spells CSAQGTDGYTF. CDR3 in DNA: TGCAGCGCCCAAGGGACGGATGGCTACACCTTC. Full variable domain (remainder filled in from reference TRBV29-1 and TRBJ1-2): SAVISQKPSRDICQRGTSLTIQCQVDSQVTMMFWYRQQPGQSLTLIATANQGSEATYESGFVIDKFPISRPNLTFSTLTVSNMSPEDSSIYLCSAQGTDGYTFGSGTRLTVV.

The V and J genes are TRBV29-1 and TRBJ1-2; unclear D gene. The CDR3 runs to 11 residues. V dropped 7 bases and J dropped 0 bases, with 6 bases sitting between them. Per the germline V gene, CDR1 is SQVTM and CDR2 is ANQGSEA. The CDR3 DNA reads as TGCAGCGCCATCGCTAACTATGGCTACACCTTC. Translation gives CSAIANYGYTF.

The chain combines TRBV2 with TRBJ1-5; D might be TRBD1 (6 bases). V lost 5 bases, J lost 4 bases, and 12 bases lay in between. The CDR3 loop spans 14 amino acids. Germline assignment: CDR1 SNHLY and CDR2 FYNNEI. As DNA, the CDR3 is TGTGCCAGCAGTACAGGGTCTCGGAATCAGCCCCAGCATTTT. Translating it yields CASSTGSRNQPQHF. Full variable domain (outside the CDR3, taken from reference TRBV2 and TRBJ1-5): EPEVTQTPSHQVTQMGQEVILRCVPISNHLYFYWYRQILGQKVEFLVSFYNNEISEKSEIFDDQFSVERPDGSNFTLKIRSTKLEDSAMYFCASSTGSRNQPQHFGDGTRLSIL.

This clonotype was counted once. The rearrangement uses TRBV18 and TRBJ2-7, with TRBD1 matching over 7 bases. From germline, CDR1 is KGHSH and CDR2 LQKENI. The CDR3 extends over 14 amino acids. Trimming took 3 bases from V and 3 from J; bases not matched to a gene: 5. The chain's CDR3 is CASSPQPGGYEQYF. CDR3 sequence (DNA): TGTGCCAGCTCACCGCAGCCAGGGGGCTACGAGCAGTACTTC.

The chain is built from TRBV5-1 and TRBJ2-2; D gene ambiguous. The germline gives CDR1 SGHRS, CDR2 YFSETQ. Trimming shortened V by 0 bases and J by 0 bases, and 12 bases separated the two germline ends. This CDR3 is built from 17 residues. Written as DNA, the CDR3 is TGCGCCAGCAGCTTGGACCGTGGCAGAACGAACACCGGGGAGCTGTTTTTT. Amino acids: CASSLDRGRTNTGELFF.

This clonotype was seen only once. The chain carries TRBV25-1 and TRBJ1-6; the D is unclear. The CDR3 runs to 13 residues. V dropped 1 base and J dropped 8 bases, with 6 bases sitting between them. Germline V lookup: CDR1 MGHDK, CDR2 SYGVNS. CDR3 sequence: CASSESKDSPLHF. DNA of the CDR3: TGTGCCAGCAGTGAATCTAAGGATTCACCCCTCCACTTT.

The CDR3: CAWSAGRDNSPLHF. Written as DNA, the CDR3 is TGTGCCTGGAGTGCCGGACGGGATAATTCACCCCTCCACTTT. The chain carries TRBV30 and TRBJ1-6, with unresolved D. Trimming took off 1 base at V and 5 bases at J, with 9 bases between the two ends. Germline V lookup: CDR1 GTSNPN, CDR2 SVGIG (reference sequence). The CDR3 length is 14 residues. The whole variable domain, filled in from reference TRBV30 and TRBJ1-6, reads SQTIHQWPATLVQPVGSPLSLECTVEGTSNPNLYWYRQAAGRGLQLLFYSVGIGQISSEVPQNLSASRPQDRQFILSSKKLLLSDSGFYLCAWSAGRDNSPLHFGNGTRLTVT.

This chain connects TRBV19 to TRBJ1-2; TRBD1 might be the D (5 bases). V was cut by 4 bases and J by 8 bases, with 11 bases left in between. This CDR3 is 12 amino acids long. Per the germline V gene, CDR1 is LNHDA and CDR2 is SQIVND (reference sequence). The CDR3 protein is CASSSRRGGYTF. CDR3 sequence (DNA): TGTGCCAGTAGTAGCCGGCGGGGGGGCTACACCTTC. Variable domain in full (rest from reference TRBV19 and TRBJ1-2): DGGITQSPKYLFRKEGQNVTLSCEQNLNHDAMYWYRQDPGQGLRLIYYSQIVNDFQKGDIAEGYSVSREKKESFPLTVTSAQKNPTAFYLCASSSRRGGYTFGSGTRLTVV.

J is TRBJ1-5 and V is TRBV6-5, with D hard to call. This CDR3 contains 13 residues. Trimming took 5 bases from V and 5 from J, leaving 10 bases between them. Looked up from germline, CDR1 is MNHEY and CDR2 is SVGAGI. Written as DNA, the CDR3 is TGTGCCAGCAGTCCACGTAGGGATCAGCCCCAGCATTTT. It is translated as CASSPRRDQPQHF.

This clonotype was recorded only once. The chain joins TRBV13 to TRBJ1-5; D uncertain. The V gene's germline CDR1 is PRHDT and CDR2 FYEKMQ (reference sequence). Trimming cost V 5 bases and J 5 bases, with 4 bases left between them. This CDR3 region has 11 residues. The CDR3 loop reads CASSLYQPQHF. CDR3 DNA sequence: TGTGCCAGCAGCCTGTATCAGCCCCAGCATTTT.

This clonotype was counted at least ten times. The rearrangement uses TRBV3-1 and TRBJ2-7, with D uncertain. Looked up from germline, CDR1 is LGHDT and CDR2 is YNNKEL (reference sequence). Trimming shortened V by 3 bases and J by 2 bases, and 2 bases separated the two germline ends. There are 11 residues in the CDR3. CDR3 coding DNA: TGTGCCAGCAGCCAGGCCTACGAGCAGTACTTC. Residues: CASSQAYEQYF.

The CDR3 sequence is CASARVGETQYF. The CDR3 DNA follows: TGTGCCAGTGCTAGGGTGGGGGAGACCCAGTACTTC. V usage is TRBV6-1 and J usage is TRBJ2-5; no clear D. Trimming pared 9 bases from V and 5 bases from J, leaving 13 bases between. The CDR3 runs 12 residues. CDR1 and CDR2 (germline): MNHNS, SASEGT.

The V and J genes are TRBV29-1 and TRBJ1-1; D gene ambiguous. The CDR3 spans 12 residues. The germline V gene has CDR1 SQVTM and CDR2 ANQGSEA. V was pared by 7 bases and J by 0 bases, with 9 bases between. CDR3 residues: CSAGRLNTEAFF. The CDR3, as DNA: TGCAGCGCTGGACGGCTGAACACTGAAGCTTTCTTT.

The rearrangement uses TRBV2 and TRBJ1-1, with unresolved D. CDR3 length: 14 amino acids. The germline V gene encodes CDR1 SNHLY and CDR2 FYNNEI. V was pared by 5 bases and J by 6 bases, with 16 bases between. In DNA, the CDR3 is TGTGCCAGCAGTACCCGGACGGAGGTCGCTGAAGCTTTCTTT. Encoded protein: CASSTRTEVAEAFF. Using reference TRBV2 and TRBJ1-1 for the parts outside the CDR3, the full variable domain is EPEVTQTPSHQVTQMGQEVILRCVPISNHLYFYWYRQILGQKVEFLVSFYNNEISEKSEIFDDQFSVERPDGSNFTLKIRSTKLEDSAMYFCASSTRTEVAEAFFGQGTRLTVV.

The chain carries TRBV30 and TRBJ1-2; D remains unclear. Trimming stripped 4 bases from V and 7 bases from J, with 16 bases between. This CDR3 region has 13 residues. Germline V gene sequence: CDR1 GTSNPN, CDR2 SVGIG (reference sequence). The CDR3 loop is CAWTSYGYSGYTF. As DNA, the CDR3 is TGTGCCTGGACCTCTTATGGGTATAGTGGCTACACCTTC.

The chain couples TRBV29-1 to TRBJ2-6; no clear D gene. The germline CDR1 and CDR2 sequences are SQVTM and ANQGSEA. The CDR3 sequence is 13 residues long. Trimming took 6 bases from V and 0 from J, leaving 6 bases between them. In DNA, the CDR3 is TGCAGCGTACCTGGCTCTGGGGCCAACGTCCTGACTTTC. It codes for CSVPGSGANVLTF.

V and J are TRBV2 and TRBJ1-2; D is unresolved. The CDR3 spans 14 residues. Germline V lookup: CDR1 SNHLY, CDR2 FYNNEI. Trimming removed 9 bases at V and 4 bases at J, with 18 bases between. CDR3 region: CASQIPLSSYGYTF. DNA for the CDR3: TGTGCCAGTCAAATCCCTCTGTCGAGCTATGGCTACACCTTC.